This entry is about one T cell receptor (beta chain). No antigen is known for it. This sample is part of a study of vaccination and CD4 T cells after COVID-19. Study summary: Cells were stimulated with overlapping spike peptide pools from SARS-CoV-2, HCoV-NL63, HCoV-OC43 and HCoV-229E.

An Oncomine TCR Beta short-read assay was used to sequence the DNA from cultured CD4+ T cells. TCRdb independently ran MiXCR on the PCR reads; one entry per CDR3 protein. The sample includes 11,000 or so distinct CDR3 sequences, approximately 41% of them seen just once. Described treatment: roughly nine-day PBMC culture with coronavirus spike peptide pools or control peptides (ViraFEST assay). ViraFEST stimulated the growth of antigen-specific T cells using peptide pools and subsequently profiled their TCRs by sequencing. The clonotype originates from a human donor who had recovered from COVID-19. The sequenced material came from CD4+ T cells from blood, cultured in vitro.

DNA for the CDR3: TGTGCCAGCAGTTCCTCAGGGGGTAGATCCTACAATGAGCAGTTCTTC. Its protein is CASSSSGGRSYNEQFF. This sequence joins TRBV12-3 or TRBV12-4 and TRBJ2-1, with TRBD1 matching 7 bases. Unmatched junction bases numbered 7, after V lost 4 bases and J lost 1 base. CDR3 length equals 16 residues.